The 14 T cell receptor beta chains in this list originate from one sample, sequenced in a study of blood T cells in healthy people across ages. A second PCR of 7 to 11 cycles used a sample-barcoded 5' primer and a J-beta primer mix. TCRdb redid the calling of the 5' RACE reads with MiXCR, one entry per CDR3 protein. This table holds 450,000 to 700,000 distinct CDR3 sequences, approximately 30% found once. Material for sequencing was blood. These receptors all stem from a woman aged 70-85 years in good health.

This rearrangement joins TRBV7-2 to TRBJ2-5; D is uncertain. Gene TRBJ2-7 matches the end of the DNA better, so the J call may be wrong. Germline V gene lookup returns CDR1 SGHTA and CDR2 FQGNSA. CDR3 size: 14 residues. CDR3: CASSSSPDPYEQYF. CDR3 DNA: TGTGCCAGCAGTAGTTCTCCGGATCCCTACGAGCAGTACTTC.

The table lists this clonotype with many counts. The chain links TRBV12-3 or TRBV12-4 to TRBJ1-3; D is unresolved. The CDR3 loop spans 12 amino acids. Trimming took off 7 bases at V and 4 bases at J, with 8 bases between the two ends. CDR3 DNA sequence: TGTGCCAGCACCGGGTCCGGAAACACCATATATTTT. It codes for CASTGSGNTIYF.

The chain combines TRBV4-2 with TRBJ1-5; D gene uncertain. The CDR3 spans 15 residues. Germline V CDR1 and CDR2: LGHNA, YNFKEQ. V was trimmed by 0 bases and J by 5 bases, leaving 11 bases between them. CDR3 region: CASSQDYSLYQPQHF. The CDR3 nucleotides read TGTGCCAGCAGCCAAGACTATTCCTTATATCAGCCCCAGCATTTT.

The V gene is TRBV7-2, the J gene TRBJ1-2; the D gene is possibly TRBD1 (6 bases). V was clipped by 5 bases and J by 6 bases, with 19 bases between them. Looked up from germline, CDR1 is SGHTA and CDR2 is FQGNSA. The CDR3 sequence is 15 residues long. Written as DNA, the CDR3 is TGTGCCAGCAGCCCACAGGGTTTACTTGGGAATGGCTACACCTTC. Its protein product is CASSPQGLLGNGYTF.

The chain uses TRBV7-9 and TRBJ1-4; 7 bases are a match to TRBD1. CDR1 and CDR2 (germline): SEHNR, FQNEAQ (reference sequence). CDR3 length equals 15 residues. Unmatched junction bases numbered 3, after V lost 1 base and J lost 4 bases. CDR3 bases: TGTGCCAGCAGCTTAGGGACAGGTTATAATGAAAAACTGTTTTTT. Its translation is CASSLGTGYNEKLFF.

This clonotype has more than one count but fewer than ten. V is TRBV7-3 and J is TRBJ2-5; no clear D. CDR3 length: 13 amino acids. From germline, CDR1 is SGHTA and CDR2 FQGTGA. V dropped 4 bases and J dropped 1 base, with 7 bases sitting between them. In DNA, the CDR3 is TGTGCCAGCAGCTCCACCGCCCAAGAGACCCAGTACTTC. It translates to CASSSTAQETQYF.

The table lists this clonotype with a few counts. In nucleotides, the CDR3 is TGCAGCGTTAGGTTTAACTATGGCTACACCTTC. It is translated as CSVRFNYGYTF. V and J are TRBV29-1 and TRBJ1-2; D uncertain. Germline V lookup: CDR1 SQVTM, CDR2 ANQGSEA. V lost 5 bases and J lost 1, with 5 bases in between. The CDR3 sequence is 11 residues long. Filled out from reference TRBV29-1 and TRBJ1-2, the complete variable domain reads SAVISQKPSRDICQRGTSLTIQCQVDSQVTMMFWYRQQPGQSLTLIATANQGSEATYESGFVIDKFPISRPNLTFSTLTVSNMSPEDSSIYLCSVRFNYGYTFGSGTRLTVV.

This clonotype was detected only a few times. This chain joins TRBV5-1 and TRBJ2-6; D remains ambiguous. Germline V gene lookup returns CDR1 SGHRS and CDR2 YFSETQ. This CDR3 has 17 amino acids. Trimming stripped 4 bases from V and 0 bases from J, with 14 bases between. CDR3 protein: CASSPQNTFSGANVLTF. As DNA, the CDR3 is TGCGCCAGCAGCCCACAGAACACCTTCTCTGGGGCCAACGTCCTGACTTTC.

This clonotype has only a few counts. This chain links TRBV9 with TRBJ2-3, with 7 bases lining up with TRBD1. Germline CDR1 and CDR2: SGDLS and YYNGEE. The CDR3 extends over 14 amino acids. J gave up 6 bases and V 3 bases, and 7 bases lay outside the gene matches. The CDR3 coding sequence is TGTGCCAGCAGCGAGGACAGGTACATTGATACGCAGTATTTT. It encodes CASSEDRYIDTQYF. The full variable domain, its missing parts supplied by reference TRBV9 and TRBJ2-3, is DSGVTQTPKHLITATGQRVTLRCSPRSGDLSVYWYQQSLDQGLQFLIQYYNGEERAKGNILERFSAQQFPDLHSELNLSSLELGDSALYFCASSEDRYIDTQYFGPGTRLTVL.

The CDR3, as DNA: TGTGCCAGCACGGGAGACTCCTACGAGCAGTACTTC. Amino acids: CASTGDSYEQYF. The chain uses TRBV6-2 or TRBV6-3 and TRBJ2-7; the D gene is possibly TRBD2 (6 bases). CDR1 and CDR2 from the germline V gene are MNHEY and SVGEGT. The V and J ends lost 7 bases and 0 bases respectively, with 7 bases between them. The CDR3 loop spans 12 amino acids.

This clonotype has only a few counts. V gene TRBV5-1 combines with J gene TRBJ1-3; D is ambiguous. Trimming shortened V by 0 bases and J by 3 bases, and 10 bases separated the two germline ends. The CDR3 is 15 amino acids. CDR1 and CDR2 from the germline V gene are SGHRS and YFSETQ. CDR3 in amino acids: CASSLDINLGNTIYF. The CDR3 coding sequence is TGCGCCAGCAGCTTGGACATCAACCTTGGAAACACCATATATTTT.

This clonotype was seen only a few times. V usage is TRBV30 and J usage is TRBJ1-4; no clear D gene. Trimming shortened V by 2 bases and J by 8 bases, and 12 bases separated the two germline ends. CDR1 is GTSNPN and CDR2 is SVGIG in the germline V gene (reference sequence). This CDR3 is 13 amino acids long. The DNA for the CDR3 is TGTGCCTGGAGTACTTGGGGAAGGGAAAAACTGTTTTTT. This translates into CAWSTWGREKLFF.

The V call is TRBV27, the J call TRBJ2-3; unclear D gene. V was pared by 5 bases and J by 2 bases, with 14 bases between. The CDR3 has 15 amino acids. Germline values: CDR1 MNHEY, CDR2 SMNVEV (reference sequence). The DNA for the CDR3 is TGTGCCAGCAGTACGTTACGGACGCACACAGATACGCAGTATTTT. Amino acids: CASSTLRTHTDTQYF.

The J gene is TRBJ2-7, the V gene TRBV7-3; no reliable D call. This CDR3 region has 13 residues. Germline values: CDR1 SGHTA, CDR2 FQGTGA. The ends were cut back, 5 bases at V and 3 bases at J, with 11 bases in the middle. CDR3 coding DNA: TGTGCCAGCAGCCCCGCCTTTGGCTACGAGCAGTACTTC. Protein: CASSPAFGYEQYF.